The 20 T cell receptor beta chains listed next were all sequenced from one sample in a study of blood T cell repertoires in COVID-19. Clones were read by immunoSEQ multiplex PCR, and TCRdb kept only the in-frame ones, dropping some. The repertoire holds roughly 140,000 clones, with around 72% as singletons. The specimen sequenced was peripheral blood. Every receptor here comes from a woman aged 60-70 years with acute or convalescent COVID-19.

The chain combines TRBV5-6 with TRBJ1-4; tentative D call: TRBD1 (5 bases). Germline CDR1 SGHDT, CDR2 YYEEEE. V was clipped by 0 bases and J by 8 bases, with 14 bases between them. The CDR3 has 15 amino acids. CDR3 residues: CASSLAVGTGEKLFF. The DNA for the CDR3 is TGTGCCAGCAGCTTGGCCGTGGGAACAGGAGAAAAACTGTTTTTT.

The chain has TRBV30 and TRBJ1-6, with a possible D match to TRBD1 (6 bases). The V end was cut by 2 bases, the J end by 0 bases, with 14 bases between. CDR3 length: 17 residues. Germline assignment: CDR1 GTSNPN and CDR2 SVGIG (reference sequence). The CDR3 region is CAWSPWTEASYNSPLHF. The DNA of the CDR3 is TGTGCCTGGAGTCCCTGGACAGAAGCCTCCTATAATTCACCCCTCCACTTT.

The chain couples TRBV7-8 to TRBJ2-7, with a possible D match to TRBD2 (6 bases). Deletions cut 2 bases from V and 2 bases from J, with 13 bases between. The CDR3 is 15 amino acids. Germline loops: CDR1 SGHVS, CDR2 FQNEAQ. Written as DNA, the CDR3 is TGTGCCAGCAGCTTACTAGCAGGGAGGACCTACGAGCAGTACTTC. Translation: CASSLLAGRTYEQYF. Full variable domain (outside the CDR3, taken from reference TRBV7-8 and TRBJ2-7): GAGVSQSPRYKVAKRGQDVALRCDPISGHVSLFWYQQALGQGPEFLTYFQNEAQLDKSGLPSDRFFAERPEGSVSTLKIQRTQQEDSAVYLCASSLLAGRTYEQYFGPGTRLTVT.

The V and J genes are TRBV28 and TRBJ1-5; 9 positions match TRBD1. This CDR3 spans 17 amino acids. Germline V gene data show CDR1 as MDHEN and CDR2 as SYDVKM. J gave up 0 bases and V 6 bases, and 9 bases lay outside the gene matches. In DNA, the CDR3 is TGTGCCAGCAGCGCAAGACAGGGGGTGAATAGCAATCAGCCCCAGCATTTT. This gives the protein CASSARQGVNSNQPQHF.

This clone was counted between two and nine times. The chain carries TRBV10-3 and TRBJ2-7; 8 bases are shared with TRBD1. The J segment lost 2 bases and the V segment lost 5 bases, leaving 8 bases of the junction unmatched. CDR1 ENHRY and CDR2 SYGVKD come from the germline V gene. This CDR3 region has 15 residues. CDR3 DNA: TGTGCCATCAGTCCTCGACAGGGGCGAGCCTACGAGCAGTACTTC. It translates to CAISPRQGRAYEQYF.

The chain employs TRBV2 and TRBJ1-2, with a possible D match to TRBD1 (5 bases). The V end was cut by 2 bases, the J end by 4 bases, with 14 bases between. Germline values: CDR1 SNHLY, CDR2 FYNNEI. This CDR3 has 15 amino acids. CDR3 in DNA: TGTGCCAGCAGTGAAATTCAGGGATTGGGCTATGGCTACACCTTC. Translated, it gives CASSEIQGLGYGYTF.

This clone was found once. The CDR3 nucleotides read TGTGCCAGCAGTGAACTATTGGCGGGAGGGCTTTCCTACAATGAGCAGTTCTTC. Its translation is CASSELLAGGLSYNEQFF. This chain connects TRBV6-1 to TRBJ2-1, with 9 nucleotides matching TRBD2. V was clipped by 2 bases and J by 1 base; unmatched bases: 9. This CDR3 has 18 amino acids. Germline V CDR1 and CDR2: MNHNS, SASEGT.

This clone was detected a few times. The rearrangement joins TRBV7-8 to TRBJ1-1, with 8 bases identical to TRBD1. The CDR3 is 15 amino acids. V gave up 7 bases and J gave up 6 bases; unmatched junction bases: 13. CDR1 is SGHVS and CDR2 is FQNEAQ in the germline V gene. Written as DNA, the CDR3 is TGTGCCAGCAACGATCAGGGGGCCCGGGGCGCTGAAGCTTTCTTT. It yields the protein CASNDQGARGAEAFF. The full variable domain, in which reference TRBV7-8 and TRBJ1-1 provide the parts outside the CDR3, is GAGVSQSPRYKVAKRGQDVALRCDPISGHVSLFWYQQALGQGPEFLTYFQNEAQLDKSGLPSDRFFAERPEGSVSTLKIQRTQQEDSAVYLCASNDQGARGAEAFFGQGTRLTVV.

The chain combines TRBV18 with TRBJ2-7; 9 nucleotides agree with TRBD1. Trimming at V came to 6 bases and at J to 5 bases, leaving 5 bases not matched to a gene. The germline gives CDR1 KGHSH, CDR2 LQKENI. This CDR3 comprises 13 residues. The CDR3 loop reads CASSRTGEHEQYF. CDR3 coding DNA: TGTGCCAGCTCGAGGACAGGGGAACACGAGCAGTACTTC.

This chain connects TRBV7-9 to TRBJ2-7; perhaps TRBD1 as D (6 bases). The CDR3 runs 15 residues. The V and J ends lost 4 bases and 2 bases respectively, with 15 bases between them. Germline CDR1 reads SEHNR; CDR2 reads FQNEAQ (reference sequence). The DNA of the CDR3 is TGTGCCAGCAGCTCGGTTATACAGGGCCCCTACGAGCAGTACTTC. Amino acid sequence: CASSSVIQGPYEQYF. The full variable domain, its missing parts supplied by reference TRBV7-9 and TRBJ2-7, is DTGVSQNPRHKITKRGQNVTFRCDPISEHNRLYWYRQTLGQGPEFLTYFQNEAQLEKSRLLSDRFSAERPKGSFSTLEIQRTEQGDSAMYLCASSSVIQGPYEQYFGPGTRLTVT.

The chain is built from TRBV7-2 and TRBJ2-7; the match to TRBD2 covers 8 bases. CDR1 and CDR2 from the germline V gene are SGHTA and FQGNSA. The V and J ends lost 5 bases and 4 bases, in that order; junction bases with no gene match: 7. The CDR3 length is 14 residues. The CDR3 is CASSPIREGYEQYF. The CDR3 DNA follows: TGTGCCAGCAGCCCAATACGGGAGGGATACGAGCAGTACTTC.

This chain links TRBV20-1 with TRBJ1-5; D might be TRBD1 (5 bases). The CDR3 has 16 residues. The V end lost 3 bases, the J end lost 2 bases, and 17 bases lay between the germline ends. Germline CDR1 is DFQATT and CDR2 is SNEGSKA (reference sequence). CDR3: CSASRSGAWGNQPQHF. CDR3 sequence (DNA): TGCAGTGCTAGTCGGAGTGGGGCATGGGGCAATCAGCCCCAGCATTTT.

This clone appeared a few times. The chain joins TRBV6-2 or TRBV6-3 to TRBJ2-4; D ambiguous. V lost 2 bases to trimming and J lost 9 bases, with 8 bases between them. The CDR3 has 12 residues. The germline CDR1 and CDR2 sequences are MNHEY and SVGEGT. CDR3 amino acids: CASSYSLSIQYF. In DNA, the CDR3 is TGTGCCAGCAGTTACAGCTTAAGCATTCAGTACTTC.

In DNA form, the CDR3 reads TGTGCCAGCAGCGCGAAGTGGGGAGATGGCTACACCTTC. Amino acid sequence: CASSAKWGDGYTF. The chain is built from TRBV3-1 (or the pseudogene TRBV3-2) and TRBJ1-2; no clear D gene. Trimming took off 5 bases at V and 6 bases at J, with 13 bases between the two ends. CDR1 is LGHDT, CDR2 YNNKEL, per germline (reference sequence). The CDR3 covers 13 residues.

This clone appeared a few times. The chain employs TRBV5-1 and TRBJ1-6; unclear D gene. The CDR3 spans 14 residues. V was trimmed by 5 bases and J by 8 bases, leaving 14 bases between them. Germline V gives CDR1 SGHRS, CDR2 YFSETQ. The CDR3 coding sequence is TGCGCCAGCAGGTCTTTACGAGCGCATTCACCCCTCCACTTT. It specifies CASRSLRAHSPLHF. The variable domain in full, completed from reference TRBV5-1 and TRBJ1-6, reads KAGVTQTPRYLIKTRGQQVTLSCSPISGHRSVSWYQQTPGQGLQFLFEYFSETQRNKGNFPGRFSGRQFSNSRSEMNVSTLELGDSALYLCASRSLRAHSPLHFGNGTRLTVT.

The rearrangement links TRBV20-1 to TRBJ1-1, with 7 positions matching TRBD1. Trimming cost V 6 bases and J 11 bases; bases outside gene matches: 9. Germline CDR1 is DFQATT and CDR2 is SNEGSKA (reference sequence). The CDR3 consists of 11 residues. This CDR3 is CSASRDSSAFF. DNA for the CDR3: TGCAGTGCGTCGAGGGACAGTAGTGCTTTCTTT.

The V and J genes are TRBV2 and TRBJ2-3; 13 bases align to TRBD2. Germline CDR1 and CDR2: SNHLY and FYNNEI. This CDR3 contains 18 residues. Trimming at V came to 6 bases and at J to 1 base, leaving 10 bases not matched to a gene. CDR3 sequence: CASRAGTSGKGGTDTQYF. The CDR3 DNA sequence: TGTGCCAGCAGGGCCGGGACTAGCGGGAAGGGAGGCACAGATACGCAGTATTTT.

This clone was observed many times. The CDR3 loop is CASSLGVPVGGYTF. The CDR3, as DNA: TGTGCCAGCAGCTTAGGGGTCCCAGTCGGGGGCTACACCTTC. This rearrangement joins TRBV7-9 to TRBJ1-2; D is undetermined. Between the trimmed V and J ends, which lost 1 base and 8 bases, there was a span of 14 bases. The CDR3 totals 14 residues. Per germline, CDR1 SEHNR and CDR2 FQNEAQ (reference sequence).

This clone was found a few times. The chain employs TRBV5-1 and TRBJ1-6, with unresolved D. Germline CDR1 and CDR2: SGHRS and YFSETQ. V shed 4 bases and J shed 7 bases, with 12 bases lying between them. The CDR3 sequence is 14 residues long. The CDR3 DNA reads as TGCGCCAGCAGCGCCTGGACGGGAAATTCACCCCTCCACTTT. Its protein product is CASSAWTGNSPLHF.

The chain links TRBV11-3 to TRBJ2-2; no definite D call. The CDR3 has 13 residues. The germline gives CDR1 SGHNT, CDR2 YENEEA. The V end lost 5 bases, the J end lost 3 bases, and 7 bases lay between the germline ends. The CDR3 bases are TGTGCCAGCAGCCATCAGGACACCGGGGAGCTGTTTTTT. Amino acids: CASSHQDTGELFF.